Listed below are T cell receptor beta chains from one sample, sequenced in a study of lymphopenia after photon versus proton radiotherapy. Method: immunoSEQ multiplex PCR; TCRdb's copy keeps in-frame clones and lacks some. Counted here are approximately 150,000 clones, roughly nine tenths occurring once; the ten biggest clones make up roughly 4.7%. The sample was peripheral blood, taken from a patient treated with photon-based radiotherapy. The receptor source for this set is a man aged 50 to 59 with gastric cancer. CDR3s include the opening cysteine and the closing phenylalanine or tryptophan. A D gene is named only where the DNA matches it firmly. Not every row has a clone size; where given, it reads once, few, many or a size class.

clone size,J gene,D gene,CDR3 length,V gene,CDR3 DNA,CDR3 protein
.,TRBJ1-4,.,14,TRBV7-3,TGTGCCAGCAGCCTCGGGCCGGCTAATGAAAAACTGTTTTTT,CASSLGPANEKLFF
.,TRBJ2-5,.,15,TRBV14,TGTGCCAGCAGCCAAGGGACAGTCCGAGGAGAGACCCAGTACTTC,CASSQGTVRGETQYF
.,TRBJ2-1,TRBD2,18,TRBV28,TGTGCCAGCAGTTTCGGTTATGGAGCGGGAGAGAGGTCCAATGAGCAGTTCTTC,CASSFGYGAGERSNEQFF
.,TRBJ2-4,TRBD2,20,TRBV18,TGTGCCAGCTCACCAGTCTATCAACTAGCGGGAGGGCCAGCCAAAAACATTCAGTACTTC,CASSPVYQLAGGPAKNIQYF
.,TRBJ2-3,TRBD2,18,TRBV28,TGTGCCAGCAGTTCACCGGGACTAGCGGGAGGCAATACAGATACGCAGTATTTT,CASSSPGLAGGNTDTQYF
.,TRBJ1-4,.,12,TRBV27,TGTGCCAGCAGCCACCCGCCGGAAAAACTGTTTTTT,CASSHPPEKLFF
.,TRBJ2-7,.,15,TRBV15,TGTGCCACCAGCAGAGATCTGGCAGGGGTCGGCGAGCAGTACTTC,CATSRDLAGVGEQYF
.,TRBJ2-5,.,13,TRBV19,TGTGCCAGTAGCCGGACAGACCAAGAGACCCAGTACTTC,CASSRTDQETQYF
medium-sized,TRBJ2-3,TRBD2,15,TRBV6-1,TGTGCCAGCCGGGGACTAGCGGGAGGATCAGATACGCAGTATTTT,CASRGLAGGSDTQYF
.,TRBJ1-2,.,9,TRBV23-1,TGCGCCAGCAGTCATAAACGGGACTTC,CASSHKRDF
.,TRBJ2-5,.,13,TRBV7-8,TGTGCCAGCAGCTCCCAGGGTCAAGAGACCCAGTACTTC,CASSSQGQETQYF
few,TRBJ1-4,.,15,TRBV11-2,TGTGCCAGCAGCAAACAGGGAGGGTTAGGAGAAAAACTGTTTTTT,CASSKQGGLGEKLFF
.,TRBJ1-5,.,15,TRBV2,TGTGCCAGCAGTCCCTGGGTGGGTTCCAATCAGCCCCAGCATTTT,CASSPWVGSNQPQHF
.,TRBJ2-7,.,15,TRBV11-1,TGTGCCAGCAGCTCCCGGGTGGAGAGCTCCTACGAGCAGTACTTC,CASSSRVESSYEQYF
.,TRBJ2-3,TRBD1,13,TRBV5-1,TGCGCCAGCAGCTTCGGGTCCTCGGACAGGCCCATGTTT,CASSFGSSDRPMF
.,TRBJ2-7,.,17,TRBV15,TGTGCCACCAGCAGAGACAGGGTGATCACCCTGGGCCACGAGCAGTACTTC,CATSRDRVITLGHEQYF
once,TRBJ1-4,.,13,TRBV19,TGTGCCAGTAGTCCCTATGCCGTTGAAAAACTGTTTTTT,CASSPYAVEKLFF
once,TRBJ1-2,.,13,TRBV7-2,TGTGCCAGCAGCTTGGAAAGGGTGGCTGGCTACACCTTC,CASSLERVAGYTF
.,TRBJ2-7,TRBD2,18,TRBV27,TGTGCCAGCAGCCGCACGCGGCTTGGGACTAGCGGTATCTACGAGCAGTACTTC,CASSRTRLGTSGIYEQYF
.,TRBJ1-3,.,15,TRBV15,TGTGCCACCAGCAGAGACAGGATTCGTGGAAACACCATATATTTT,CATSRDRIRGNTIYF
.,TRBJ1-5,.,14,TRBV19,TGTGCCAGTAGTGAGGGGAGTACCAATCAGCCCCAGCATTTT,CASSEGSTNQPQHF
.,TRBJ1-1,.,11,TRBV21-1,TGTGCCAGCAGCATGAACACTGAAGCTTTCTTT,CASSMNTEAFF
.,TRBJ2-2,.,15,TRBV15,TGTGCCACCAGCCGCCGACTAGCGAACACCGGGGAGCTGTTTTTT,CATSRRLANTGELFF
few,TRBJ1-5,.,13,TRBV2,TGTGCCAGCCTAAGAGAAAGCAATCAGCCCCAGCATTTT,CASLRESNQPQHF
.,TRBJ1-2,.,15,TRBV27,TGTGCCAGCAGTTTAAATCCGGGGGCTAGCTATGGCTACACCTTC,CASSLNPGASYGYTF
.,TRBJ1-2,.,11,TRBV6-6,TGTGCCGGGGGGGGTTCCTATGGCTACACCTTC,CAGGGSYGYTF
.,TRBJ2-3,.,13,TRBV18,TGTGCCAGCTCTAGCTTGAGCACAGATACGCAGTATTTT,CASSSLSTDTQYF
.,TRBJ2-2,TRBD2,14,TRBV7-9,TGTGCCAGCGGACTAGCGGAGAACACCGGGGAGCTGTTTTTT,CASGLAENTGELFF
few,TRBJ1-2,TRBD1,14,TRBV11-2,TGTGCCAGCAGCTTTATTGGGACAGGGGGCGGCTACACCTTC,CASSFIGTGGGYTF
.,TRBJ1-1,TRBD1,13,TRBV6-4,TGTGCCAGCAGCGCACAGGGGGAGACTGAAGCTTTCTTT,CASSAQGETEAFF
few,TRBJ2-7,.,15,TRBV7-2,TGTGCCAGCAGCTTAGGCGTGGGCCCAAACTACGAGCAGTACTTC,CASSLGVGPNYEQYF
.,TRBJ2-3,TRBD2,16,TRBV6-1,TGTGCCAGCAGTGAAAGCGGGAGGGGGGGACGAGATACGCAGTATTTT,CASSESGRGGRDTQYF
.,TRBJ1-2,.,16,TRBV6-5,TGTGCCAGCAGTTACTCGACCAAAAGGGACGGCTATGGCTACACCTTC,CASSYSTKRDGYGYTF
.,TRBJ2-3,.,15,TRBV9,TGTGCCAGCAGCGTGTCTAGCGCTAGCACAGATACGCAGTATTTT,CASSVSSASTDTQYF
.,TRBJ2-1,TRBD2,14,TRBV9,TGTGCCAGCGGTAGCGGGAGGGCCGGGAATGAGCAGTTCTTC,CASGSGRAGNEQFF
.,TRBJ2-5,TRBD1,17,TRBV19,TGTGCCAGTAGTATAGGGTCTTGGACAGGGCCTCAAGAGACCCAGTACTTC,CASSIGSWTGPQETQYF
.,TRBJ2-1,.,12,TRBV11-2,TGTGCCAGCAGCTTGAGGGGATATGAGCAGTTCTTC,CASSLRGYEQFF
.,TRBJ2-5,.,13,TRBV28,TGTGCCAGCAGTTTTAGGGGACGGGAGACCCAGTACTTC,CASSFRGRETQYF
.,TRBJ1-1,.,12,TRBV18,TGTGCCAGCTCCCTTACACACGCTGAAGCTTTCTTT,CASSLTHAEAFF
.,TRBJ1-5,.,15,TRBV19,TGTGCCAGTAGTATAAGGACGCTGAGCAATCAGCCCCAGCATTTT,CASSIRTLSNQPQHF
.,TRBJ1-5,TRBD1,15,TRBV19,TGTGCCAGTAGGGAGACAGGGAATAGCAATCAGCCCCAGCATTTT,CASRETGNSNQPQHF
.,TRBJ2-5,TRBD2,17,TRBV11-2,TGTGCCAGCAGCTTCTACCCTAGCGGGACGTCCCAAGAGACCCAGTACTTC,CASSFYPSGTSQETQYF
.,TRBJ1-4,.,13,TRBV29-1,TGCAGCGCTGCCGGGGGAGGGCATGAAAAACTGTTTTTT,CSAAGGGHEKLFF
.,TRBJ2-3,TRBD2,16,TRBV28,TGTGCCAGCAGTATAGCGGGAGAGGCAGGAACAGATACGCAGTATTTT,CASSIAGEAGTDTQYF
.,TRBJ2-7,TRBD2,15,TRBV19,TGTGCCAGTAGTATGGGACTAGCACTCGACTACGAGCAGTACTTC,CASSMGLALDYEQYF
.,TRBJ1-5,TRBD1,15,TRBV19,TGTGCCAGTAGTATAGCACAGGGGGCGGTTAGGCCCCAGCATTTT,CASSIAQGAVRPQHF
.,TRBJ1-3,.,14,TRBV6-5,TGTGCCACCTCCCCGCGGGAGAAATCAAACACCATATATTTT,CATSPREKSNTIYF
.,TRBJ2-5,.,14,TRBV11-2,TGTGCCAGTACCCTAGGGAACTACCAAGAGACCCAGTACTTC,CASTLGNYQETQYF
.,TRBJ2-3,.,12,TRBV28,TGTGCCAGCAGCCTGGTGGCAGATACGCAGTATTTT,CASSLVADTQYF
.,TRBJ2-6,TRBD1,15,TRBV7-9,TGTGCCAGCAGAACACAGGGGTCTGGGGCCAACGTCCTGACTTTC,CASRTQGSGANVLTF
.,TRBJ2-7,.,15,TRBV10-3,TGTGCCATCAGTGAGTCGTCAGGGAGCACCTACGAGCAGTACTTC,CAISESSGSTYEQYF